This is a list of T cell receptor beta chains from one sample in a study of blood T cells in healthy people across ages. A single record per CDR3 protein comes from TCRdb applying MiXCR to the 5' RACE reads. The sample holds 1 million to 1.2 million distinct CDR3 sequences, about two fifths seen once. What was sequenced was blood. Every receptor here comes from a man between 18 and 29 years old in good health. Both conserved end residues are part of each CDR3. A D gene is named only where the DNA matches it firmly. Rows give clone size only sometimes, using once, few, many, or a class for an expanded clone.

j_call: TRBJ1-5
v_call: TRBV20-1
clone_size: -
d_call: -
cdr3_aa: CSARSTGHLFQPQHF
cdr3_nt: TGCAGTGCCCGCTCAACGGGACACCTATTTCAGCCCCAGCATTTT

j_call: TRBJ1-2
v_call: TRBV4-2
clone_size: -
d_call: TRBD1
cdr3_aa: CASSNRDRHGYTF
cdr3_nt: TGTGCCAGCAGCAACCGGGACAGGCATGGCTACACCTTC

j_call: TRBJ1-2
v_call: TRBV7-9
clone_size: -
d_call: -
cdr3_aa: CASSLAARGVDGYTF
cdr3_nt: TGTGCCAGCAGCTTAGCGGCCAGGGGAGTAGATGGCTACACCTTC

j_call: TRBJ1-2
v_call: TRBV6-6
clone_size: few
d_call: -
cdr3_aa: CASRRHGGQSEYGYTF
cdr3_nt: TGTGCCAGCAGACGACACGGCGGACAGTCTGAATATGGCTACACCTTC

j_call: TRBJ2-5
v_call: TRBV15
clone_size: -
d_call: TRBD2
cdr3_aa: CATSRLRLAQETQYF
cdr3_nt: TGTGCCACCAGCAGATTACGACTAGCCCAAGAGACCCAGTACTTC

j_call: TRBJ2-7
v_call: TRBV12-5
clone_size: -
d_call: -
cdr3_aa: CASGVSSSYEQYF
cdr3_nt: TGTGCTAGTGGTGTGAGCAGCTCCTACGAGCAGTACTTC

j_call: TRBJ1-2
v_call: TRBV28
clone_size: -
d_call: TRBD1
cdr3_aa: CASTGFTPDRGLNYGYTF
cdr3_nt: TGTGCCAGCACGGGCTTTACTCCGGACAGGGGGCTAAACTATGGCTACACCTTC

j_call: TRBJ1-4
v_call: TRBV9
clone_size: few
d_call: -
cdr3_aa: CASSVRGYGNEKLFF
cdr3_nt: TGTGCCAGCAGCGTTCGGGGGTATGGTAATGAAAAACTGTTTTTT

j_call: TRBJ2-1
v_call: TRBV20-1
clone_size: once
d_call: TRBD2
cdr3_aa: CSARASGGIDEQFF
cdr3_nt: TGCAGTGCCCGAGCTAGCGGGGGAATCGATGAGCAGTTCTTC

j_call: TRBJ1-1
v_call: TRBV4-1
clone_size: -
d_call: TRBD1
cdr3_aa: CASSRLVGGGTEAFF
cdr3_nt: TGCGCCAGCAGCCGTTTGGTAGGGGGCGGCACTGAAGCTTTCTTT

j_call: TRBJ2-3
v_call: TRBV14
clone_size: -
d_call: -
cdr3_aa: CASSHVRDTQYF
cdr3_nt: TGTGCCAGCAGCCATGTTCGGGATACGCAGTATTTT

j_call: TRBJ1-4
v_call: TRBV20-1
clone_size: -
d_call: -
cdr3_aa: CSAPPLVQGNEKLFF
cdr3_nt: TGCAGTGCCCCTCCTCTCGTGCAGGGAAATGAAAAACTGTTTTTT

j_call: TRBJ2-5
v_call: TRBV29-1
clone_size: few
d_call: -
cdr3_aa: CRAGSGETQYF
cdr3_nt: TGCAGGGCGGGGTCCGGGGAGACCCAGTACTTC

j_call: TRBJ1-5
v_call: TRBV4-1
clone_size: few
d_call: -
cdr3_aa: CASSQEPGRLGQPQHF
cdr3_nt: TGCGCCAGCAGCCAAGAACCAGGGCGATTAGGTCAGCCCCAGCATTTT

j_call: TRBJ2-1
v_call: TRBV20-1
clone_size: few
d_call: -
cdr3_aa: CSALQGGSYNEQFF
cdr3_nt: TGCAGTGCTCTACAGGGGGGGTCCTACAATGAGCAGTTCTTC

j_call: TRBJ1-2
v_call: TRBV12-3/TRBV12-4
clone_size: few
d_call: -
cdr3_aa: CASSLSRGYTF
cdr3_nt: TGTGCCAGCAGTTTAAGTCGGGGCTACACCTTC

j_call: TRBJ2-5
v_call: TRBV3-1
clone_size: -
d_call: -
cdr3_aa: CASSLISGGSRFAQYF
cdr3_nt: TGTGCCAGCAGCCTTATATCGGGGGGCTCCCGATTTGCCCAGTACTTC

j_call: TRBJ1-4
v_call: TRBV12-3/TRBV12-4
clone_size: -
d_call: TRBD1
cdr3_aa: CASRTGFGNEKLFF
cdr3_nt: TGTGCCAGCAGGACAGGGTTCGGTAATGAAAAACTGTTTTTT

j_call: TRBJ1-1
v_call: TRBV12-3/TRBV12-4
clone_size: -
d_call: TRBD1
cdr3_aa: CASSFPGGTNTEAFF
cdr3_nt: TGTGCCAGCAGTTTTCCAGGGGGCACAAACACTGAAGCTTTCTTT

j_call: TRBJ1-1
v_call: TRBV20-1
clone_size: -
d_call: TRBD1
cdr3_aa: CSARPGQVEAFF
cdr3_nt: TGCAGTGCTAGACCGGGACAGGTTGAAGCTTTCTTT

j_call: TRBJ2-1
v_call: TRBV9
clone_size: -
d_call: TRBD1
cdr3_aa: CASSVRHRGSSYNEQFF
cdr3_nt: TGTGCCAGCAGCGTACGGCACAGGGGAAGCTCCTACAATGAGCAGTTCTTC

j_call: TRBJ1-2
v_call: TRBV20-1
clone_size: many
d_call: TRBD1
cdr3_aa: CSAKATGSYGYTF
cdr3_nt: TGCAGTGCTAAAGCGACAGGGAGTTACGGCTACACCTTC

j_call: TRBJ2-1
v_call: TRBV10-3
clone_size: few
d_call: TRBD2
cdr3_aa: CAISPGTTAYNEQFF
cdr3_nt: TGTGCCATCAGTCCCGGGACTACCGCATACAATGAGCAGTTCTTC

j_call: TRBJ2-1
v_call: TRBV28
clone_size: -
d_call: -
cdr3_aa: CASSSIADLSYNEQFF
cdr3_nt: TGTGCCAGCAGTTCAATAGCAGACCTCTCCTACAATGAGCAGTTCTTC

j_call: TRBJ2-1
v_call: TRBV6-5
clone_size: -
d_call: TRBD1
cdr3_aa: CASRKGTGAYNEQFF
cdr3_nt: TGTGCCAGCCGGAAGGGGACAGGGGCCTACAATGAGCAGTTCTTC

j_call: TRBJ2-2
v_call: TRBV7-6
clone_size: many
d_call: -
cdr3_aa: CASSLDVGELFF
cdr3_nt: TGTGCCAGCAGCCTAGATGTCGGGGAGCTGTTTTTT

j_call: TRBJ1-1
v_call: TRBV20-1
clone_size: -
d_call: -
cdr3_aa: CSARPATDANTEAFF
cdr3_nt: TGCAGTGCTAGACCAGCGACAGACGCGAACACTGAAGCTTTCTTT

j_call: TRBJ1-4
v_call: TRBV28
clone_size: -
d_call: -
cdr3_aa: CASSAREGGGNEKLFF
cdr3_nt: TGTGCCAGCAGTGCACGGGAAGGAGGCGGTAATGAAAAACTGTTTTTT

j_call: TRBJ2-1
v_call: TRBV7-9
clone_size: few
d_call: -
cdr3_aa: CASSEQGFEQFF
cdr3_nt: TGTGCCAGCAGCGAACAGGGTTTTGAGCAGTTCTTC

j_call: TRBJ2-4
v_call: TRBV28
clone_size: few
d_call: -
cdr3_aa: CASRHPTGEAKNIQYF
cdr3_nt: TGTGCCAGCAGACACCCAACCGGGGAGGCCAAAAACATTCAGTACTTC

j_call: TRBJ1-2
v_call: TRBV6-1
clone_size: -
d_call: -
cdr3_aa: CASSEAVSTPPVGGYTF
cdr3_nt: TGTGCCAGCAGTGAAGCCGTTTCCACACCTCCGGTGGGGGGCTACACCTTC

j_call: TRBJ1-2
v_call: TRBV20-1
clone_size: -
d_call: TRBD1
cdr3_aa: CSARTGQGCTF
cdr3_nt: TGCAGTGCCAGGACAGGGCAAGGCTGCACCTTC

j_call: TRBJ2-2
v_call: TRBV11-2
clone_size: -
d_call: TRBD1
cdr3_aa: CASGVRDRGFGSGELFF
cdr3_nt: TGTGCCAGCGGCGTCCGGGACAGGGGATTTGGTTCCGGGGAGCTGTTTTTT

j_call: TRBJ2-5
v_call: TRBV6-6
clone_size: -
d_call: -
cdr3_aa: CASSSQAQVQETQYF
cdr3_nt: TGTGCCAGCAGTTCCCAAGCTCAGGTCCAAGAGACCCAGTACTTC

j_call: TRBJ1-2
v_call: TRBV7-9
clone_size: few
d_call: -
cdr3_aa: CASSLAPNSANYGYTF
cdr3_nt: TGTGCCAGCAGCTTAGCGCCAAACAGCGCTAACTATGGCTACACCTTC

j_call: TRBJ1-4
v_call: TRBV21-1
clone_size: -
d_call: -
cdr3_aa: CASTIGGVEEKLFF
cdr3_nt: TGTGCCAGCACAATTGGGGGGGTTGAAGAAAAACTGTTTTTT

j_call: TRBJ1-1
v_call: TRBV6-2/TRBV6-3
clone_size: -
d_call: -
cdr3_aa: CASSSQQLDCAEAFF
cdr3_nt: TGTGCCAGCAGTTCCCAACAGCTAGACTGCGCTGAAGCTTTCTTT

j_call: TRBJ2-7
v_call: TRBV21-1
clone_size: -
d_call: -
cdr3_aa: CASRASGRIYEQYF
cdr3_nt: TGTGCCAGCAGGGCCAGCGGGAGGATCTACGAGCAGTACTTC

j_call: TRBJ2-3
v_call: TRBV15
clone_size: -
d_call: TRBD2
cdr3_aa: CATTSGPSTDTQYF
cdr3_nt: TGTGCCACGACTAGCGGACCTAGCACAGATACGCAGTATTTT

j_call: TRBJ2-6
v_call: TRBV4-3
clone_size: few
d_call: -
cdr3_aa: CASSQTASSGANVLTF
cdr3_nt: TGCGCCAGCAGCCAGACAGCCAGCTCTGGGGCCAACGTCCTGACTTTC

j_call: TRBJ1-2
v_call: TRBV7-2
clone_size: few
d_call: -
cdr3_aa: CASSLAPYGTGYYGYTF
cdr3_nt: TGTGCCAGCAGCTTAGCCCCCTATGGTACAGGGTACTATGGCTACACCTTC

j_call: TRBJ1-2
v_call: TRBV6-5
clone_size: -
d_call: TRBD1
cdr3_aa: CASSYGQGGGYTF
cdr3_nt: TGTGCCAGCAGTTACGGACAGGGAGGTGGCTACACCTTC

j_call: TRBJ2-7
v_call: TRBV2
clone_size: -
d_call: TRBD2
cdr3_aa: CASSDGGSPYEQYF
cdr3_nt: TGTGCCAGCAGTGACGGGGGGTCTCCCTACGAGCAGTACTTC

j_call: TRBJ2-7
v_call: TRBV4-1
clone_size: -
d_call: -
cdr3_aa: CASSQNLAGTASYEQYF
cdr3_nt: TGCGCCAGCAGCCAAAACCTCGCCGGGACGGCATCCTACGAGCAGTACTTC

j_call: TRBJ2-3
v_call: TRBV12-3/TRBV12-4
clone_size: -
d_call: -
cdr3_aa: CASSVVYSTDTQYF
cdr3_nt: TGTGCCAGCAGTGTAGTGTACAGCACAGATACGCAGTATTTT

j_call: TRBJ1-2
v_call: TRBV20-1
clone_size: -
d_call: -
cdr3_aa: CSAREKGVLNYGYTF
cdr3_nt: TGCAGTGCTAGAGAAAAGGGGGTGTTAAACTATGGCTACACCTTC

j_call: TRBJ2-3
v_call: TRBV7-3
clone_size: few
d_call: TRBD1
cdr3_aa: CASSLSLLVVAGGRDTQYF
cdr3_nt: TGTGCCAGCAGCTTATCATTATTGGTCGTTGCAGGGGGCAGAGATACGCAGTATTTT

j_call: TRBJ2-2
v_call: TRBV5-1
clone_size: few
d_call: -
cdr3_aa: CASSLSQTTGELFF
cdr3_nt: TGCGCCAGCAGCTTAAGTCAGACGACCGGGGAGCTGTTTTTT

j_call: TRBJ1-2
v_call: TRBV20-1
clone_size: few
d_call: -
cdr3_aa: CSARDGGSTLGYTF
cdr3_nt: TGCAGTGCTAGAGATGGGGGCAGCACTCTTGGCTACACCTTC

j_call: TRBJ2-3
v_call: TRBV12-3/TRBV12-4
clone_size: many
d_call: -
cdr3_aa: CASSLVRDTQYF
cdr3_nt: TGTGCCAGCAGTTTAGTTAGAGATACGCAGTATTTT

j_call: TRBJ2-3
v_call: TRBV6-2/TRBV6-3
clone_size: -
d_call: TRBD1
cdr3_aa: CASSYSVPGQGGRDTQYF
cdr3_nt: TGTGCCAGCAGTTACTCGGTCCCGGGACAGGGTGGAAGGGATACGCAGTATTTT

j_call: TRBJ1-4
v_call: TRBV25-1
clone_size: few
d_call: TRBD1
cdr3_aa: CASRETGPNEKLFF
cdr3_nt: TGTGCCAGCAGAGAGACAGGGCCGAATGAAAAACTGTTTTTT